Below, 5 T cell receptor beta chains from the same sample are listed, as sequenced in a study of monozygotic twins with inflammatory bowel disease. TCRdb reprocessed the 5' RACE reads and keeps a single row for each CDR3 protein, giving no DNA. The sample's table shows a few hundred thousand distinct CDR3 sequences. The sample taken for sequencing was blood. Receptors originate from a human donor with ulcerative colitis or Crohn's disease, or a healthy co-twin of an affected twin (not recorded which).

The chain is built from TRBV7-9 and TRBJ2-3. The CDR3 contains 12 residues. CDR1 SEHNR and CDR2 FQNEAQ come from the germline V gene (reference sequence). CDR3 amino acids: CASSLSHDTQYF.

The rearrangement uses TRBV5-6 and TRBJ2-7. This CDR3 has 14 residues. Germline V CDR1 and CDR2: SGHDT, YYEEEE. CDR3 region: CASSLYGSNYEQYF.

V is TRBV20-1 and J is TRBJ1-1; TCRdb returns TRBD1, unconfirmable since there is no DNA. CDR3 length equals 13 residues. Germline CDR1 is DFQATT and CDR2 is SNEGSKA (reference sequence). The CDR3 loop reads CSAPGQGYTEAFF.

V gene TRBV6-2 or TRBV6-3 combines with J gene TRBJ1-5; TCRdb names TRBD1, which stays unverified in the absence of DNA. CDR1 is MNHEY and CDR2 is SVGEGT in the germline V gene. CDR3 length: 17 residues. The CDR3 protein is CASSYRPGAVGNQPQHF.

The chain recombines TRBV28 with TRBJ1-6. This CDR3 region has 14 residues. Germline loops: CDR1 MDHEN, CDR2 SYDVKM. CDR3 sequence: CASIGPKYNSPLHF. Full variable domain (outside the CDR3, taken from reference TRBV28 and TRBJ1-6): DVKVTQSSRYLVKRTGEKVFLECVQDMDHENMFWYRQDPGLGLRLIYFSYDVKMKEKGDIPEGYSVSREKKERFSLILESASTNQTSMYLCASIGPKYNSPLHFGNGTRLTVT.